This T cell receptor beta chain appears in the sequencing data of a study of cytomegalovirus exposure and HLA in healthy donors. Study-wide findings and caveats: Previous analysis showed most TCR beta V segments were productive about 90% or about 30% of the time. Available immune exposure information was restricted to CMV serostatus only.

Remarks on this clone: Its antigen is not identified.

Healthy bone marrow donors made up the donors. Researchers ran the PCR with 60 Vbeta and 13 Jbeta primers. How the authors handled the data: Some 11 million of the 80 million or so unique TCR beta chains counted in a later analysis were shared. Repertoires were generated with immunoSEQ multiplex PCR, while TCRdb's copy carries only in-frame clones and drops some. From that table come the V and J calls and clone size; the DNA was used to work out D and trimming. Of 90,000 to 120,000 clones listed, around three quarters are singletons. Germline trimming cut 1 base from V and 9 bases from J; bases unmatched to any gene: 3. Per the germline V gene, CDR1 is SGHNT and CDR2 is YYREEE (reference sequence). This CDR3 region has 14 residues.

The rearrangement links TRBV5-4 to TRBJ2-1; 11 bases match TRBD2. Sequencing was performed on PBMCs. This receptor was taken from a male donor in good health and CMV-seronegative. The chain's CDR3 is CASSLTSGRGEQFF. CDR3 DNA sequence: TGTGCCAGCAGCTTGACTAGCGGGAGAGGTGAGCAGTTCTTC.